This T cell receptor beta chain was sequenced for a study of shared clonotypes between healthy human individuals. Study-level information: The study used three CD4 naive, three CD4 memory, two CD8 naive and one CD8 memory plate per donor.

Produced via immunoSEQ multiplex PCR; TCRdb's table is partial and in-frame only. The table records some 2.3 million clones, 90% to 95% of them present only once. Study-wide findings and caveats: All-four-donor shared clonotypes had higher generation probabilities than non-shared clonotypes did. Estimated richness values were generally larger in naive subsets than in memory subsets.

As regards this clone: Antigen: not known.

The V gene end was trimmed by 3 bases and the J gene end by 3 bases; junction bases not matched to a gene: 4. Germline V gives CDR1 SGHDN, CDR2 FVKESK. There are 16 residues in the CDR3. The TCR was taken from a man aged 18-30 years in good health. Some clones in this sample may be carry-over from other donors' samples. The sample comprised naive CD4+ T cells from PBMCs. The subset was: CD45RA+ positively selected. V and J are TRBV14 and TRBJ2-1, with 11 bases lining up with TRBD2. The CDR3 sequence is CASSHPGLADYNEQFF. CDR3 DNA sequence: TGTGCCAGCAGCCACCCGGGACTAGCGGACTACAATGAGCAGTTCTTC.